The rows below give T cell receptor beta chains drawn from one sample of a study of blood T cell repertoires in COVID-19. Some clones are missing from TCRdb's copy, which holds only in-frame ones; the method was immunoSEQ multiplex PCR. The sample lists 200,000 to 300,000 clones, 85% to 90% seen once, with 6.2% in the top ten. Sequencing was carried out using peripheral blood. The receptors shown here come from a man between 60 and 75 years old with acute or convalescent COVID-19. Both conserved end residues are part of each CDR3. Each record gives: D gene, J gene, V gene, clone size, CDR3 DNA, CDR3 protein. A D gene is named only where the DNA matches it firmly. Clone size is given for some rows only: seen once, a few or many times, or a class if the clone is expanded.

TRBD1 TRBJ1-1 TRBV6-6 - TGTGCCAGCAGTTGGGACAGGGACGGAGCTTTCTTT CASSWDRDGAFF
TRBD1 TRBJ1-4 TRBV28 - TGTGCCAGCAGTCCCCAGGGGGGCTGGTCGGAAAAACTGTTTTTT CASSPQGGWSEKLFF
TRBD2 TRBJ2-1 TRBV6-2/TRBV6-3 - TGTGCCAGCAGTTACCGGGGACTAGGATACTACAATGAGCAGTTCTTC CASSYRGLGYYNEQFF
TRBD1 TRBJ2-7 TRBV28 once TGTGCCAGCAGTCCGCTCGACAGGGGGCTTACCTACGAGCAGTACTTC CASSPLDRGLTYEQYF
TRBD1 TRBJ2-7 TRBV6-6 few TGTGCCAGCAGTTACTCTGGACAGGGCTCCTACGAGCAGTACTTC CASSYSGQGSYEQYF
TRBD1 TRBJ2-7 TRBV11-2 - TGTGCCAGCAGCTTAGATCTACAGGGGGCCTACGAGCAGTACTTC CASSLDLQGAYEQYF
- TRBJ2-3 TRBV28 - TGTGCCAGCAGTTTGTCTAGCAATACGCAGTATTTT CASSLSSNTQYF
- TRBJ2-5 TRBV15 - TGTGCCACCAGCACCTTCGAGCGGGACCAAGAGACCCAGTACTTC CATSTFERDQETQYF
- TRBJ1-2 TRBV30 - TGTGCCTGGAGTTCTTCCCCAGGAAATGGCTACACCTTC CAWSSSPGNGYTF
- TRBJ2-5 TRBV5-1 - TGCGCCAGCAGCTTCCAGGGGCAAGAGACCCAGTACTTC CASSFQGQETQYF
- TRBJ1-2 TRBV28 - TGTGCCAGCAGTTCGGGACGGAGGGATGGCTACACCTTC CASSSGRRDGYTF
TRBD2 TRBJ2-7 TRBV7-3 once TGTGCCAGCAGCTTAGAAGCGGGAGGTACCTACGAGCAGTACTTC CASSLEAGGTYEQYF
- TRBJ1-1 TRBV6-5 - TGTGCCAGCAGCCGAGCGACAGGGAACACTGAAGCTTTCTTT CASSRATGNTEAFF
TRBD1 TRBJ2-7 TRBV27 medium-sized TGTGCCAGCAGACCGCGGAGGACAGGGCGGCACGAGCAGTACTTC CASRPRRTGRHEQYF
TRBD2 TRBJ2-3 TRBV5-4 - TGTGCCAGCAGCTTGGGGACTAGCGGCTGGGATGCAGATACGCAGTATTTT CASSLGTSGWDADTQYF
- TRBJ1-4 TRBV14 - TGTGCCAGCAGTCAGCCGGGGATAACTAATGAAAAACTGTTTTTT CASSQPGITNEKLFF
- TRBJ2-1 TRBV24-1 once TGTGCCACCAGTGATCTCTCCGGGACACCGCGGCAGTTCTTC CATSDLSGTPRQFF
- TRBJ1-6 TRBV20-1 - TGCAGTGCTAGTCTCTGGAGGGATTCACCCCTCCACTTT CSASLWRDSPLHF
- TRBJ1-2 TRBV28 - TGTGCCAGCATCACAGGTGTTACTAACTATGGCTACACCTTC CASITGVTNYGYTF
TRBD1 TRBJ1-4 TRBV2 - TGTGCCAGCATCCCCAGGGGGCGGGTTGAAAAACTGTTTTTT CASIPRGRVEKLFF
- TRBJ2-7 TRBV28 - TGTGCCAGCAGTTCAGGTTCCAACCCCTCCTACGAGCAGTACTTC CASSSGSNPSYEQYF
TRBD1 TRBJ1-1 TRBV10-3 - TGTGCCATCAGCCCTCTCAGGGGGCAGGACACTGAAGCTTTCTTT CAISPLRGQDTEAFF
- TRBJ2-1 TRBV7-2 - TGTGCCAGCAGTGAGGCCGGTAACAATGAGCAGTTCTTC CASSEAGNNEQFF
- TRBJ2-4 TRBV5-4 - TGTGCCAGCAGCCCAGGGTCTATAGCCAAAAACATTCAGTACTTC CASSPGSIAKNIQYF
- TRBJ1-1 TRBV29-1 few TGCAGCGTTACGCCCAGGACAGCGTTTTCGGACACTGAAGCTTTCTTT CSVTPRTAFSDTEAFF
TRBD1 TRBJ1-5 TRBV28 - TGTGCCAGCAGTCCTGGGACAGGGTATAATCAGCCCCAGCATTTT CASSPGTGYNQPQHF
TRBD1 TRBJ1-2 TRBV24-1 - TGTGCCACCAGTGATCCGGGACAGGGTAACTATGGCTACACCTTC CATSDPGQGNYGYTF
- TRBJ1-5 TRBV6-1 - TGTGCCAGCAGTGAAGACGGGACATTCAATCAGCCCCAGCATTTT CASSEDGTFNQPQHF
- TRBJ1-1 TRBV6-1 - TGTGCCAGCAGTGCCAACCGTTTGACACGGCCCAACACTGAAGCTTTCTTT CASSANRLTRPNTEAFF
TRBD1 TRBJ2-1 TRBV15 - TGTGCCACCAGTTTAACAGGGGGCTTTAATGAGCAGTTCTTC CATSLTGGFNEQFF
- TRBJ1-3 TRBV3-1/TRBV3-2 - TGTGCCAGCAGCCAAACCTACAGGGCTGGAAACACCATATATTTT CASSQTYRAGNTIYF
TRBD2 TRBJ2-1 TRBV28 - TGTGCCAGCAGACGCGCGGGGGTACAAAATGAGCAGTTCTTC CASRRAGVQNEQFF
TRBD1 TRBJ2-1 TRBV24-1 - TGTGCCACCAGTGATCCCCGGGACAGATACAATGAGCAGTTCTTC CATSDPRDRYNEQFF
TRBD1 TRBJ1-3 TRBV11-3 - TGTGCCAGCAGCTTCACTAGACAGGGGGGAAACACCATATATTTT CASSFTRQGGNTIYF
TRBD1 TRBJ1-2 TRBV7-9 - TGTGCCAGCAGCCCCCGACTTGGGCAGGGGGCTCTTGGCTACACCTTC CASSPRLGQGALGYTF
TRBD1 TRBJ2-5 TRBV12-3/TRBV12-4 - TGTGCCAGCAGTAAACAGGGGCGAGAGACCCAGTACTTC CASSKQGRETQYF
TRBD2 TRBJ2-1 TRBV5-1 - TGCGCCAGCACCCGACTAGCTCAAGGGAATGAGCAGTTCTTC CASTRLAQGNEQFF
TRBD1 TRBJ1-4 TRBV6-2/TRBV6-3 - TGTGCCAGCAGTTCCGGACAGGCCTTGGGGGAAAAACTGTTTTTT CASSSGQALGEKLFF
TRBD1 TRBJ1-2 TRBV18 - TGTGCCAGCTCCCTCACAGGGGCGGACTATGGCTACACCTTC CASSLTGADYGYTF
TRBD2 TRBJ2-7 TRBV6-5 - TGTGCCAGCAGACCGGGACTAGCGGGCTACGAGCAGTACTTC CASRPGLAGYEQYF
TRBD1 TRBJ1-1 TRBV6-5 - TGTGCCAGCAGTACTCTGGACAGGACCACTGAGGCTTTCTTT CASSTLDRTTEAFF